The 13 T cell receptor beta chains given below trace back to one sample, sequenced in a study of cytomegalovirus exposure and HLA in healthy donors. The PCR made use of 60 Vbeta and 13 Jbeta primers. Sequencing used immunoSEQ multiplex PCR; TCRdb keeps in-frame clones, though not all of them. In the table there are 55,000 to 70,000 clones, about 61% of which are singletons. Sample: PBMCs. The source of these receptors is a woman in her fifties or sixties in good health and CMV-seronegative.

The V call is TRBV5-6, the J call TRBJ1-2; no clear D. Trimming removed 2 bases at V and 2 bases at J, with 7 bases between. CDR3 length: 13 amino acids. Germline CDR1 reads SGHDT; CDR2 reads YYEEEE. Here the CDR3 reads CASSFQVNYGYTF. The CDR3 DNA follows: TGTGCCAGCAGCTTTCAGGTGAACTATGGCTACACCTTC.

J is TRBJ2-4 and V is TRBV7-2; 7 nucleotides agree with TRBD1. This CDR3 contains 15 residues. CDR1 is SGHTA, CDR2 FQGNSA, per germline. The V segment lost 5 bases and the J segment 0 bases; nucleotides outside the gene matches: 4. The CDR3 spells CASSGTVGAKNIQYF. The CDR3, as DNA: TGTGCCAGCAGCGGGACAGTAGGAGCCAAAAACATTCAGTACTTC.

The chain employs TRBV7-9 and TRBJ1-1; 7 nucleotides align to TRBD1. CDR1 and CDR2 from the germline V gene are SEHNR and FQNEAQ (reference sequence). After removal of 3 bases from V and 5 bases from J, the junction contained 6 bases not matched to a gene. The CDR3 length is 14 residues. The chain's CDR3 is CASSFGTGETEAFF. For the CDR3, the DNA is TGTGCCAGCAGCTTCGGAACAGGGGAGACTGAAGCTTTCTTT.

The DNA of the CDR3 is TGTGCCAGCAGCTGGGGGGACAGGGGGCGCGGTGAGCAGTTCTTC. Translating it yields CASSWGDRGRGEQFF. The gene calls are TRBV5-6 and TRBJ2-1; 12 bases match TRBD1. Germline V gene lookup returns CDR1 SGHDT and CDR2 YYEEEE. CDR3 length: 15 amino acids. V lost 3 bases and J lost 9; bases outside the gene matches: 7.

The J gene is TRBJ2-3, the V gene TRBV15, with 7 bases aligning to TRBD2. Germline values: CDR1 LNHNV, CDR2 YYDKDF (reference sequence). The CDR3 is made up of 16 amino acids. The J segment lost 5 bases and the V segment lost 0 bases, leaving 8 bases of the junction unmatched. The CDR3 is CATSRDGGLLKDTQYF. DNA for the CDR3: TGTGCCACCAGCAGAGATGGGGGACTACTAAAAGATACGCAGTATTTT.

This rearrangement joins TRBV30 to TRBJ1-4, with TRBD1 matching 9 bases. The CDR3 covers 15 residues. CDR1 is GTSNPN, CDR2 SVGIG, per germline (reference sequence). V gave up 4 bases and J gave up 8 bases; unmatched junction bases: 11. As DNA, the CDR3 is TGTGCCTGGACCACCGGGGGGACAGGGTGGGAAAAACTGTTTTTT. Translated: CAWTTGGTGWEKLFF.

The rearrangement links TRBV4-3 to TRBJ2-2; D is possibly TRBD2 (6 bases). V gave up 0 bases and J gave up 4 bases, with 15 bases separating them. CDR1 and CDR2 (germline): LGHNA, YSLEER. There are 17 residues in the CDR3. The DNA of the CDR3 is TGCGCCAGCAGCCAAGAAGCGGCGGGAAAGCTCACCGGGGAGCTGTTTTTT. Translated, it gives CASSQEAAGKLTGELFF.

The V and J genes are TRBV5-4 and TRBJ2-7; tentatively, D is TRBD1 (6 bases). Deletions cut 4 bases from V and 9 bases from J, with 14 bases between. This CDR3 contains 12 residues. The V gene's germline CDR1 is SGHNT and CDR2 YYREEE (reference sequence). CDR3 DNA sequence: TGTGCCAGCAGCCAGGACAGTGCGAGGCAGTACTTC. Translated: CASSQDSARQYF.

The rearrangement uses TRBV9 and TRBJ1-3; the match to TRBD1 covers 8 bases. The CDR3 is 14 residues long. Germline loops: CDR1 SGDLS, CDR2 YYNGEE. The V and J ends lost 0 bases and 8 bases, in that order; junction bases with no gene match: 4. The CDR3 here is CASSVGQGADTIYF. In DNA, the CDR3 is TGTGCCAGCAGCGTAGGGCAGGGGGCGGACACCATATATTTT.

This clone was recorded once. The CDR3 sequence: CASSIRTSGYNEQFF. The CDR3 coding sequence is TGTGCCAGCAGCATTCGGACTAGCGGTTACAATGAGCAGTTCTTC. The rearrangement uses TRBV5-4 and TRBJ2-1; 10 positions match TRBD2. With 4 bases clipped from V and 4 bases from J, the junction kept 5 bases outside the gene matches. CDR1 SGHNT and CDR2 YYREEE come from the germline V gene (reference sequence). The length of the CDR3 is 15 residues.

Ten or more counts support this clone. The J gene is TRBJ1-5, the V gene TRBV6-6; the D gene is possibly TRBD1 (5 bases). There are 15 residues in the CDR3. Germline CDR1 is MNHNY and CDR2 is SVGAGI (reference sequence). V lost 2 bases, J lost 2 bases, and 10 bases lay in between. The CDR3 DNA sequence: TGTGCCAGCAGTTACGAGAGCAGGGGCAATCAGCCCCAGCATTTT. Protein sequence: CASSYESRGNQPQHF.

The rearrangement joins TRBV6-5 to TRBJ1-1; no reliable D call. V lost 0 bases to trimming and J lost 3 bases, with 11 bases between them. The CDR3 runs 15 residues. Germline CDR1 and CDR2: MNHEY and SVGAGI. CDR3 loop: CASSYSGSGDTEAFF. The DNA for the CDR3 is TGTGCCAGCAGTTACTCGGGATCCGGGGACACTGAAGCTTTCTTT.

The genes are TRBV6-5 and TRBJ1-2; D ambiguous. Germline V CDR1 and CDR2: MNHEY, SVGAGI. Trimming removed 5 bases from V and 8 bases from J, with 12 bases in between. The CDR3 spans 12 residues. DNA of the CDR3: TGTGCCAGCAGTACCTGGGCCCTCGGCTACACCTTC. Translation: CASSTWALGYTF.